This T cell receptor (beta chain) appears in the sequencing data of a study of cytomegalovirus exposure and HLA in healthy donors. Primers included in the PCR were 60 Vbeta and 13 Jbeta primers. Sequencing was performed with immunoSEQ multiplex PCR; in TCRdb, only in-frame clones are kept and a portion is missing. The profile shows approximately 170,000 clones, about four fifths of them singletons. Deletions cut 2 bases from V and 5 bases from J, with 13 bases between. Germline V CDR1 and CDR2: GTSNPN, SVGIG (reference sequence). CDR3 length: 14 residues. Source material: PBMCs. The sequence derives from a man in his forties or fifties in good health and CMV-seropositive. The chain employs TRBV30 and TRBJ1-5, with D perhaps TRBD1 (6 bases). The CDR3 loop is CAWSLTGWDQPQHF. CDR3 coding DNA: TGTGCCTGGAGTCTCACAGGGTGGGATCAGCCCCAGCATTTT.